The entry below describes one T cell receptor (beta chain). Its specific antigen is unknown. Base qualities were left out, and no much larger clone turns up one base away. According to the study, the label for this sample's treatment or condition signals: in vitro stimulation with specific CMV peptide epitopes to enrich CMV-specific T cells. The sequencing machine was an Illumina HiSeq 1500. TCRdb handled the public reads itself, with Q25 trimming in fastp and clone calling in MiXCR, and kept productive beta chains. Each entry merges the rows of one CDR3 protein and shows their most common DNA and genes. For this sample there are about 150,000 distinct CDR3 sequences; 30% to 40% appear just once. Of the sample, roughly half falls within the top ten clones. This entry belongs to a study of T cell repertoires in cytomegalovirus infection (dated by TCRdb to the late 2010s). Some background on the complete study: Alongside well-studied HLA-B-restricted epitopes, the peptide stimulations were aimed at recently identified HLA-C-restricted CMV epitopes, whose presentation resists viral immunomodulation. Donor HLA type was relevant to the analysis, because carriage of CMV infection together with the matching HLA type was indicated by public TCR beta signatures.

What the research found in general, with its limitations: The ex vivo response was dominated by HLA-C-restricted CMV-specific TCR beta clonotypes, which also provided the single most frequent clonotype in two of eight donors. Cumulative frequency of public TCR beta family members discriminated carriers of CMV infection plus the relevant HLA type in this cohort and an independent approximately 370-donor cohort.

Measured from the cysteine to the phenylalanine, the CDR3 is 13 residues long. Of all the DNA, just the CDR3 is kept, 39 bases in frame from base 1. Trimming removed 5 bases from V and 7 bases from J; the gene matches leave 4 bases unexplained. Rearrangement joined TRBV12-3 or TRBV12-4 to TRBJ2-2, with 7 middle bases fitting TRBD2. The receptor was isolated from a human donor in good health (CMV status not recorded). Some clones in this sample may be carry-over from other donors' samples. The sample consisted of CD8+ T cells from cultured PBMCs, taken from culture after CMV antigen stimulation. Here is the DNA: TGTGCCAGCAGTCTTCGGGGGGACGGGGAGCTGTTTTTT. Its protein product is CASSLRGDGELFF.